Listed below are T cell receptor beta chains from one sample, sequenced in a study of blood T cell repertoires in COVID-19. Clones were read by immunoSEQ multiplex PCR, and TCRdb kept only the in-frame ones, dropping some. The sample carries 300,000 to 350,000 clones, 75% to 95% recorded once. The sequenced sample was peripheral blood. These receptors all stem from a woman aged 25-40 years with COVID-19, enrolled during active disease. Each CDR3 is given with its conserved first and last residue. D genes are given only for firm matches. Only part of the rows carry a size: once, few, many, or a class if the clone is expanded.

J gene: TRBJ2-5; clone size: .; V gene: TRBV5-6; D gene: .; CDR3 DNA: TGTGCCAGCAGGGGCAGGTACCAAGAGACCCAGTACTTC; CDR3 protein: CASRGRYQETQYF
J gene: TRBJ2-7; clone size: .; V gene: TRBV19; D gene: .; CDR3 DNA: TGTGCCAGTAGTATAGCCCGAGATCAGGTCCACGAGCAGTACTTC; CDR3 protein: CASSIARDQVHEQYF
J gene: TRBJ1-2; clone size: .; V gene: TRBV18; D gene: TRBD1; CDR3 DNA: TGTGCCAGCTCACCCCAGGGACAGAAATATGGCTACACCTTC; CDR3 protein: CASSPQGQKYGYTF
J gene: TRBJ2-3; clone size: once; V gene: TRBV7-8; D gene: TRBD2; CDR3 DNA: TGTGCCAGCAGCTTAATAGCGGGAAGGGCAGATACGCAGTATTTT; CDR3 protein: CASSLIAGRADTQYF
J gene: TRBJ1-2; clone size: .; V gene: TRBV6-5; D gene: .; CDR3 DNA: TGTGCCAGCAGTTACGGAGCATATGGCTACACCTTC; CDR3 protein: CASSYGAYGYTF
J gene: TRBJ1-3; clone size: once; V gene: TRBV5-4; D gene: TRBD1; CDR3 DNA: TGTGCCAGCAGCTTGAGGCAGGGGGTTTCTGGAAACACCATATATTTT; CDR3 protein: CASSLRQGVSGNTIYF
J gene: TRBJ1-2; clone size: .; V gene: TRBV28; D gene: .; CDR3 DNA: TGTGCCAGCAGTCAACTCTATGGCTACACCTTC; CDR3 protein: CASSQLYGYTF
J gene: TRBJ2-3; clone size: .; V gene: TRBV5-4; D gene: TRBD1; CDR3 DNA: TGTGCCAGCAGCTTGGGTACGACAGGGCTTGCGACAGATACGCAGTATTTT; CDR3 protein: CASSLGTTGLATDTQYF
J gene: TRBJ1-2; clone size: .; V gene: TRBV6-5; D gene: .; CDR3 DNA: TGTGCCAGCAGCCCCCGGACAGTCGGAACTGGCTACACCTTC; CDR3 protein: CASSPRTVGTGYTF
J gene: TRBJ2-7; clone size: .; V gene: TRBV28; D gene: TRBD2; CDR3 DNA: TGTGCCAGCAGTTTCGGGACTAGCGGGAGACCCTACGAGCAGTACTTC; CDR3 protein: CASSFGTSGRPYEQYF
J gene: TRBJ1-3; clone size: .; V gene: TRBV6-4; D gene: TRBD1; CDR3 DNA: TGTGCCAGCACCCCGCCCGGGACAGGGAGGGAAAATGGAAACACCATATATTTT; CDR3 protein: CASTPPGTGRENGNTIYF
J gene: TRBJ2-3; clone size: .; V gene: TRBV2; D gene: TRBD2; CDR3 DNA: TGTGCCAGCAGACCGGGACTAGCGGGAGGGGTCCCAGATACGCAGTATTTT; CDR3 protein: CASRPGLAGGVPDTQYF
J gene: TRBJ1-2; clone size: .; V gene: TRBV3-1/TRBV3-2; D gene: TRBD1; CDR3 DNA: TGTGCCAGCAGCTCCCCGGACAGGTCCTATGGCTACACCTTC; CDR3 protein: CASSSPDRSYGYTF
J gene: TRBJ2-1; clone size: .; V gene: TRBV12-3/TRBV12-4; D gene: TRBD2; CDR3 DNA: TGTGCCAGCAGTTTAGTACTAGCGGAGCAGTTCTTC; CDR3 protein: CASSLVLAEQFF
J gene: TRBJ1-1; clone size: once; V gene: TRBV24-1; D gene: TRBD1; CDR3 DNA: TGTGCCACCAGTTCTGGGACAGACGACTCGGATGAAGCTTTCTTT; CDR3 protein: CATSSGTDDSDEAFF
J gene: TRBJ2-2; clone size: .; V gene: TRBV5-1; D gene: .; CDR3 DNA: TGCGCCAGCTACGGGTCTAACACCGGGGAGCTGTTTTTT; CDR3 protein: CASYGSNTGELFF
J gene: TRBJ1-3; clone size: .; V gene: TRBV4-1; D gene: .; CDR3 DNA: TGCGCCAGCAGCCATCCCGGCGGCACCATATATTTT; CDR3 protein: CASSHPGGTIYF
J gene: TRBJ1-3; clone size: .; V gene: TRBV4-1; D gene: .; CDR3 DNA: TGCGCCAGCAGCCAAGATGGGGAGGGCCTGCTTATAAACACCATATATTTT; CDR3 protein: CASSQDGEGLLINTIYF
J gene: TRBJ2-3; clone size: .; V gene: TRBV29-1; D gene: TRBD1; CDR3 DNA: TGCAGCGTTGAAACAGGGGGCACAGATACGCAGTATTTT; CDR3 protein: CSVETGGTDTQYF
J gene: TRBJ1-5; clone size: .; V gene: TRBV5-1; D gene: TRBD1; CDR3 DNA: TGCGCCAGCAGCTTGTTACAGGACAGGGGTCCCCCCCATAGCAATCAGCCCCAGCATTTT; CDR3 protein: CASSLLQDRGPPHSNQPQHF
J gene: TRBJ2-1; clone size: .; V gene: TRBV5-1; D gene: TRBD2; CDR3 DNA: TGCGCCAGCAGCTTGTCTTGGCGGGAGGGCAGTGGCAATGAGCAGTTCTTC; CDR3 protein: CASSLSWREGSGNEQFF
J gene: TRBJ1-1; clone size: .; V gene: TRBV7-3; D gene: .; CDR3 DNA: TGTGCCAGCAGCTTACTGCCCGGACAGCAAGGAGGTAAGACTGAAGCTTTCTTT; CDR3 protein: CASSLLPGQQGGKTEAFF
J gene: TRBJ2-7; clone size: .; V gene: TRBV10-3; D gene: TRBD1; CDR3 DNA: TGTGCCATCAGTCGGGACAGTCCGAGCCAATTGGGGCAGTACTTC; CDR3 protein: CAISRDSPSQLGQYF
J gene: TRBJ1-3; clone size: .; V gene: TRBV3-1/TRBV3-2; D gene: TRBD1; CDR3 DNA: TGTGCCAGCAGCACGGGACAGCGAAACACCATATATTTT; CDR3 protein: CASSTGQRNTIYF
J gene: TRBJ1-6; clone size: once; V gene: TRBV5-1; D gene: .; CDR3 DNA: TGCGCCAGCAGCTCCGGGTTGGGTTCCTATAATTCACCCCTCCACTTT; CDR3 protein: CASSSGLGSYNSPLHF
J gene: TRBJ1-5; clone size: .; V gene: TRBV6-1; D gene: TRBD1; CDR3 DNA: TGTGCCAGCAGTGCCCCAGGGGGCTTTAGCAATCAGCCCCAGCATTTT; CDR3 protein: CASSAPGGFSNQPQHF
J gene: TRBJ1-3; clone size: .; V gene: TRBV6-5; D gene: .; CDR3 DNA: TGTGCCAGCAGTTACTATGGGGACTCTAACACCATATATTTT; CDR3 protein: CASSYYGDSNTIYF
J gene: TRBJ2-1; clone size: .; V gene: TRBV6-2/TRBV6-3; D gene: .; CDR3 DNA: TGTGCCAGCAGCTCATTCATCAGGCCCTACAATGAGCAGTTCTTC; CDR3 protein: CASSSFIRPYNEQFF
J gene: TRBJ2-7; clone size: .; V gene: TRBV18; D gene: .; CDR3 DNA: TGTGCCAGCTCACCATCACGCGATTCCTACGAGCAGTACTTC; CDR3 protein: CASSPSRDSYEQYF
J gene: TRBJ2-3; clone size: .; V gene: TRBV18; D gene: TRBD2; CDR3 DNA: TGTGCCAGCTCCGGGACTAGCGCTACAGATACGCAGTATTTT; CDR3 protein: CASSGTSATDTQYF
J gene: TRBJ2-1; clone size: .; V gene: TRBV4-1; D gene: TRBD2; CDR3 DNA: TGCGCCAGCAGCCAAGGCGAAAGCAGCGGGAGGTCCTACAATGAGCAGTTCTTC; CDR3 protein: CASSQGESSGRSYNEQFF
J gene: TRBJ1-2; clone size: .; V gene: TRBV3-1/TRBV3-2; D gene: .; CDR3 DNA: TGTGCCAGCAGCGCCGCGGAGTATGGCTACACCTTC; CDR3 protein: CASSAAEYGYTF
J gene: TRBJ1-4; clone size: .; V gene: TRBV3-1/TRBV3-2; D gene: .; CDR3 DNA: TGTGCCAGCAGCCAACGGGTCTCGGGATGGTTAACTAATGAAAAACTGTTTTTT; CDR3 protein: CASSQRVSGWLTNEKLFF
J gene: TRBJ2-7; clone size: .; V gene: TRBV18; D gene: .; CDR3 DNA: TGTGCCAGCTCACCACAGGGGAACATCCATACCTACGAGCAGTACTTC; CDR3 protein: CASSPQGNIHTYEQYF
J gene: TRBJ2-3; clone size: .; V gene: TRBV6-2/TRBV6-3; D gene: .; CDR3 DNA: TGTGCCAGCAGTTTCTCCGGGACTGCTAGCACAGATACGCAGTATTTT; CDR3 protein: CASSFSGTASTDTQYF
J gene: TRBJ2-7; clone size: once; V gene: TRBV5-5; D gene: .; CDR3 DNA: TGTGCCAGCAGCTTGTCCGCAGGGGCGTCGAACGAGCAGTACTTC; CDR3 protein: CASSLSAGASNEQYF
J gene: TRBJ2-7; clone size: .; V gene: TRBV6-5; D gene: TRBD2; CDR3 DNA: TGTGCCAGCAGTTCCCCCGGACTAGCGGGAGGAGAGCAGTACTTC; CDR3 protein: CASSSPGLAGGEQYF